This T cell receptor beta chain was recovered during a study of graft-versus-host responses after intestinal transplantation. This table comes from immunoSEQ multiplex PCR, and its TCRdb copy is limited to in-frame clones, with some not included. The sample has roughly 50,000 clones, about 89% seen once; the top ten hold about 6%. This TCR came from a human patient who received an intestinal transplant, so some T cells may come from the graft donor. The sample was PBMCs, taken nearly 670 days after intestinal transplant.

The CDR3 sequence is CASSPGTGYDGYTF. The CDR3 DNA follows: TGCGCCAGCAGCCCGGGGACAGGGTATGATGGCTACACCTTC. The V gene is TRBV4-1, the J gene TRBJ1-2, with 9 bases identical to TRBD1. The length of the CDR3 is 14 residues. V lost 4 bases to trimming and J lost 6 bases; unmatched junction nucleotides: 6. CDR1 and CDR2 from the germline V gene are MGHRA and YSYEKL.